The entry below gives a single T cell receptor (beta chain) sequence along with its context. These data originate in a study of blood T cell repertoires in COVID-19. The overall study: Researchers got acute and convalescent COVID-19 samples from the United States, Italy and Spain.

Data came from immunoSEQ multiplex PCR; TCRdb stores just in-frame clones and leaves some out. The sample includes 200,000 or so clones, around four fifths of them seen just once. Trimming stripped 6 bases from V and 5 bases from J, with 11 bases between. CDR3 length equals 14 residues. Germline lookup yields CDR1 SNHLY and CDR2 FYNNEI. J is TRBJ1-6 and V is TRBV2, with D unresolved. Sequencing used peripheral blood. The source of this sequence is a man aged 60 to 69 with COVID-19, enrolled during active disease. The CDR3 bases are TGTGCCAGCAGGGCCGGGATTAATAATTCACCCCTCCACTTT. The encoded protein is CASRAGINNSPLHF.